A selection of T cell receptor beta chains follows, all from one sample in a study of OX40 agonist ivuxolimab in advanced cancers. Repertoires were generated with immunoSEQ multiplex PCR, while TCRdb's copy carries only in-frame clones and drops some. The sample carries about 98,000 clones, around 85% recorded once. The sequences come from CD4+ or CD8+ T cells sorted from blood, collected in a trial of the OX40 agonist ivuxolimab. The source is an adult with an advanced solid tumor such as melanoma, head and neck, liver or kidney cancer. CDR3s leave out the opening cysteine and the closing phenylalanine or tryptophan. The size field is filled for only some rows; it gives once, few, many or a size class.

TRBV30	TRBJ2-7	.	AWRRGPGQVSSYEQY
TRBV28	TRBJ2-1	.	ASSLRLNEQF
TRBV4-1	TRBJ1-2	.	ASSRAGQGVEGYT
TRBV7-3	TRBJ2-2	.	ASSPKNTGELF
TRBV11-2	TRBJ2-7	.	ASSPPAGSYEQY
TRBV28	TRBJ1-2	.	ASSPGQGGSYT
TRBV19	TRBJ1-5	.	ASSISGTAGGNQPQH
TRBV19	TRBJ2-4	.	ATGPTKVAKNIQY
TRBV7-2	TRBJ2-1	once	ASSLGLGVWF
TRBV11-2	TRBJ2-3	.	ASSFVRMGGADTQY
TRBV29-1	TRBJ2-3	.	SVELGSLTDTQY
TRBV4-3	TRBJ2-4	.	ASSQEFIGVRKNIQY
TRBV30	TRBJ1-2	.	AFRISPSGYT
TRBV21-1	TRBJ2-1	.	ASSKGSGLAAGGEQF
TRBV18	TRBJ1-2	.	ASSPPGQGARGYT
TRBV7-3	TRBJ2-5	few	ASSPSVTGGWETQY
TRBV11-2	TRBJ2-3	.	ASSPLTSGASTDTQY
TRBV7-2	TRBJ2-4	.	ASSKQGLAKNIQY
TRBV19	TRBJ2-6	.	ASSIDRVSGGANVLT
TRBV7-7	TRBJ2-1	.	ASSSGGDNEQF
TRBV6-5	TRBJ2-5	.	ASSSLKTGSWETQY
TRBV6-1	TRBJ1-6	medium-sized	ASSEVSPLH
TRBV19	TRBJ2-3	once	ASSLLADTQY
TRBV7-9	TRBJ2-5	.	ASSREVETQY
TRBV7-9	TRBJ1-5	few	ASSSRKDGLNQPQH
TRBV5-1	TRBJ2-1	.	ASSWRPGPGNEQF
TRBV5-1	TRBJ2-3	.	ASSPLGGADTQY
TRBV10-1	TRBJ2-7	.	ASSDEQY
TRBV6-5	TRBJ2-1	.	ASGQMEGEQF
TRBV16	TRBJ2-1	few	ASTLGGVGNEQF
TRBV19	TRBJ2-1	.	ASRTGLAGDKNEQF
TRBV18	TRBJ2-1	.	ASSPTGTGGYNEQF
TRBV7-9	TRBJ1-1	.	ASSEQGVNTEAF
TRBV18	TRBJ2-4	.	ASSPPGTGLSNIQY